A selection of T cell receptor beta chains follows, all from one sample in a study of T cell repertoires in cytomegalovirus infection. TCRdb passed the reads through MiXCR, listing each CDR3 protein once. The table shows about 530,000 distinct CDR3 sequences, with approximately 26% occurring only once. Source material: PBMCs. The receptors were gathered from a human donor in good health (CMV status not recorded). Some clones in this sample may be carry-over from other donors' samples. The CDR3 runs from the conserved cysteine through the conserved F or W. Each record gives: V gene, clone size, CDR3 protein. Clone size is shown for a subset of rows, as once, few, many or a class of expanded clone.

TRBV6-2/TRBV6-3	once	CASTRQGQGGTEAFF
TRBV24-1	few	CATSDPGQGGTGELFF
TRBV28	-	CASSTSGRRAEQFF
TRBV7-9	few	CASSLSWAAGPEYNEQFF
TRBV28	-	CASCLRRARNNEKLFF
TRBV7-2	-	CASSSTGALNQPQHF
TRBV6-8	-	CASPSSSGSTDTQYF
TRBV12-3/TRBV12-4	few	CASSLGGWGAFF
TRBV28	many	CASSSPGQASGANVLTF
TRBV7-8	-	CASSLGWDEQFF
TRBV12-3/TRBV12-4	few	CASSRASGTEAFF
TRBV12-3/TRBV12-4	-	CASSPDRGQEGYTF
TRBV6-1	-	CASRPPGGEGNEQFF
TRBV7-3	-	CASSSGGASEKLFF
TRBV4-3	many	CASSQAWASTDTQYF
TRBV12-3/TRBV12-4	-	CASRSLAGGLTDTQYF
TRBV10-3	many	CAISSQGPNTEAFF
TRBV20-1	few	CSARAGGQTPRNQPQHF
TRBV19	many	CASSLIGNTIYF
TRBV6-6	once	CASSYAQGYSMNTEAFF
TRBV30	-	CAWSFKTSLEQYF
TRBV24-1	few	CATSDPGGGTTYNEQFF
TRBV7-2	many	CASSLGVRQVVDGYTF
TRBV12-3/TRBV12-4	-	CASSLQLAGVSQETQYF
TRBV28	few	CAITRTGFGYGYTF
TRBV12-3/TRBV12-4	-	CASGPTGTDTQYF
TRBV12-3/TRBV12-4	-	CASLRYPDRFYMNTEAFF
TRBV7-8	many	CASSFRLAGGELFF
TRBV24-1	-	CATSDRGTVNQPQHF
TRBV7-2	many	CASSLNRQGDGETQYF
TRBV19	-	CASSMPLDGPNQPQHF
TRBV5-1	-	CASSLLASDTSTDTQYF
TRBV20-1	few	CSATDVPSMTGELFF
TRBV10-3	-	CAISEKSGSVTGTDTQYF
TRBV7-6	many	CASSPLSGYNEQFF
TRBV7-2	many	CASSRGPPTSTDTQYF
TRBV29-1	-	CSVVGPGLVNTGELFF
TRBV29-1	-	CSVERFQDRVNREQYF
TRBV14	once	CASSLDWLETDTQYF
TRBV28	-	CASSYPSSRDALLSYNEQFF
TRBV9	-	CASSPGPSRTDEQFF
TRBV7-4	-	CASSTGGGVVQPQHF
TRBV28	few	CASSLAGGPVGELFF